A selection of T cell receptor beta chains follows, all from one sample in a study of response to subunit inactivated influenza vaccine. TCRdb re-called the RT-PCR reads with MiXCR, one entry per CDR3 protein. Of roughly 500,000 distinct CDR3 sequences listed, 16% were seen once; the top ten hold roughly 3%. Sample: CD4+ T cells sorted from PBMCs, taken about 24 months after vaccination. Every receptor here comes from a man aged 50 to 69 who received an inactivated influenza vaccine. Both conserved end residues are part of each CDR3. D genes are given only for firm matches. Clone size appears in some rows only: once, few, many, or a class for an expanded clone.

cdr3_length	d_call	v_call	clone_size	j_call	cdr3_aa	cdr3_nt
14	TRBD2	TRBV7-8	-	TRBJ2-7	CASSLEHAGGEQYF	TGTGCCAGCAGCTTAGAGCACGCGGGAGGGGAACAGTACTTC
14	-	TRBV12-3/TRBV12-4	-	TRBJ1-1	CASSLGIQGSEAFF	TGTGCCAGCAGTTTAGGTATACAGGGTTCTGAAGCTTTCTTT
18	-	TRBV4-3	-	TRBJ2-2	CASSLMPTGKTNTGELFF	TGCGCCAGCAGCCTGATGCCAACCGGGAAGACGAACACCGGGGAGCTGTTTTTT
14	TRBD1	TRBV10-3	-	TRBJ1-1	CAIRGQGLNTEAFF	TGTGCCATCAGGGGACAGGGGCTGAACACTGAAGCTTTCTTT
14	-	TRBV7-2	few	TRBJ2-2	CASSPMGNTGELFF	TGTGCCAGCAGCCCCATGGGGAACACCGGGGAGCTGTTTTTT
15	TRBD2	TRBV7-9	-	TRBJ2-7	CASSSLAGGAYEQYF	TGTGCCAGCAGCTCTCTAGCGGGAGGGGCCTACGAGCAGTACTTC
13	TRBD1	TRBV20-1	-	TRBJ2-7	CSAVRGSTYEQYF	TGCAGTGCTGTCAGGGGGTCAACCTACGAGCAGTACTTC
14	-	TRBV28	-	TRBJ2-7	CASLPSALSYEQYF	TGTGCCAGCCTCCCTAGCGCCCTTTCCTACGAGCAGTACTTC
17	-	TRBV4-1	-	TRBJ1-3	CASSQGAAHGFGNTIYF	TGCGCCAGCAGCCAAGGGGCTGCCCATGGATTTGGAAACACCATATATTTT
15	-	TRBV5-1	-	TRBJ1-1	CASSLDGTAVTEAFF	TGCGCCAGCAGCTTGGACGGGACGGCCGTAACTGAAGCTTTCTTT
12	-	TRBV6-2/TRBV6-3	few	TRBJ2-7	CASSFAVGEQYF	TGTGCCAGCAGTTTCGCAGTAGGCGAGCAGTACTTC
13	-	TRBV27	few	TRBJ1-2	CASSPTVTYGYTF	TGTGCCAGCAGTCCGACAGTAACTTATGGCTACACCTTC
14	-	TRBV28	-	TRBJ1-4	CASSLWASNEKLFF	TGTGCCAGCAGTTTATGGGCTTCTAATGAAAAACTGTTTTTT
14	-	TRBV18	-	TRBJ1-2	CASSPNDIGRGYTF	TGTGCCAGCTCACCTAACGACATCGGTCGGGGCTACACCTTC
17	TRBD1	TRBV7-9	-	TRBJ2-2	CASRLPGQGSNTGELFF	TGTGCCAGCAGGCTTCCCGGACAGGGATCGAACACCGGGGAGCTGTTTTTT
16	-	TRBV4-2	many	TRBJ1-3	CASSQEPQDSGNTIYF	TGTGCCAGCAGCCAAGAACCACAGGACTCTGGAAACACCATATATTTT
13	-	TRBV5-1	many	TRBJ2-3	CASSLITADTQYF	TGCGCCAGCAGCTTGATAACAGCAGATACGCAGTATTTT